A selection of T cell receptor beta chains follows, all from one sample in a study of a mutant IDH1 vaccine in newly diagnosed glioma. This table comes from immunoSEQ multiplex PCR, and its TCRdb copy is limited to in-frame clones, with some not included. This sample has 8,500 to 14,000 clones, with around 85% found just once. These receptors lack a known antigen. The sequenced sample was PBMCs, obtained from a glioma patient whose treatment included an IDH1 peptide vaccine. The receptor set was obtained from a man aged 25-45 years with glioma. The CDR3 runs from the conserved cysteine through the conserved F or W. A D gene is named only where the DNA matches it firmly.

>TRBJ2-7|-|TRBV7-9
CASSLALAQGPYEQYF
>TRBJ1-5|-|TRBV5-1
CASSTGETSNQPQHF
>TRBJ2-7|TRBD1|TRBV5-4
CASSTRDRAPEQYF
>TRBJ1-2|-|TRBV5-6
CASSPFSTRIYGYTF
>TRBJ1-5|-|TRBV6-5
CASSRRAGLQPQHF
>TRBJ1-5|-|TRBV6-5
CASSLHLDSNQPQHF
>TRBJ2-3|-|TRBV7-2
CASSLLRDTQYF
>TRBJ2-7|TRBD1|TRBV10-3
CAISASGQGLYEQYF
>TRBJ1-1|-|TRBV5-4
CASSLGGVAFF
>-|-|TRBV12-5
CASGPAVYEQYF
>TRBJ1-6|-|TRBV7-9
CASSLARGTNSPLHF
>TRBJ2-7|TRBD1|TRBV27
CASSLDRGQVEQYF
>TRBJ1-1|TRBD1|TRBV4-2
CASSQAKGATSTEAFF
>TRBJ2-3|-|TRBV15
CATSRQISTDTQYF
>TRBJ1-5|-|TRBV10-1
CARTSGGDGQPQHF
>TRBJ2-1|-|TRBV5-4
CASSLGASREQFF
>TRBJ2-3|TRBD2|TRBV6-1
CASSEGGEGGDTQYF
>TRBJ2-7|TRBD2|TRBV10-3
CAISESGLAGGYEQYF
>TRBJ1-2|-|TRBV2
CASSPQGQGNGYGYTF
>TRBJ2-7|TRBD2|TRBV7-2
CASSNGLASYEQYF
>TRBJ2-7|-|TRBV14
CASSQGITTFYEQYF
>TRBJ2-7|-|TRBV5-8
CASSLRGYEQYF
>TRBJ1-1|-|TRBV25-1
CASIYQGTEAFF
>TRBJ1-1|-|TRBV2
CASSEEGRDTEAFF
>TRBJ1-1|TRBD1|TRBV27
CASSSWTGGRNTEAFF
>TRBJ2-1|TRBD2|TRBV7-2
CASSYDTSGYNEQFF
>TRBJ1-4|-|TRBV29-1
CSAGQLNEKLFF
>TRBJ1-2|-|TRBV6-1
CASSERGEEGFGYTF
>TRBJ2-5|-|TRBV4-1
CASSRARRETQYF